This T cell receptor (beta chain) was captured by sequencing in a study of metastatic and nonmetastatic thyroid tumors. Study at large: Across blood and tumor or nodule tissue, repertoires from malignant and benign thyroid patients were compared with one another.

V lost 4 bases, J lost 8 bases, and 10 bases stayed unmatched. The CDR3 consists of 14 residues. Germline V gene data show CDR1 as DFQATT and CDR2 as SNEGSKA (reference sequence). This clone was seen many times. Its antigen is currently unknown. There were no patients who had received any treatment before thyroid surgery. In the original workflow: In papillary thyroid cancer, a distant-metastasis classifier was built using CDR3 differences across clinicopathological groups. TCRdb reprocessed the PCR reads via MiXCR. The V and J calls reflect TCRdb's pipeline rather than the authors' work. The sample records tens of thousands of clones, roughly an eighth being singletons. Overall study findings and caveats: A significant increase in TCR beta diversity was reportedly seen in malignant thyroid tumors relative to benign nodules, in blood and tumor.

Sequenced: tumor tissue. The rearrangement links TRBV20-1 to TRBJ1-1; 10 bases fit TRBD1. The clonotype originates from a female donor with papillary thyroid cancer or a benign thyroid nodule (not recorded which). Some clones in this sample may be carry-over from other donors' samples. CDR3 amino acids: CSAKNRQGAAEAFF. DNA for the CDR3: TGCAGTGCTAAAAACCGACAGGGGGCGGCAGAAGCTTTCTTT.